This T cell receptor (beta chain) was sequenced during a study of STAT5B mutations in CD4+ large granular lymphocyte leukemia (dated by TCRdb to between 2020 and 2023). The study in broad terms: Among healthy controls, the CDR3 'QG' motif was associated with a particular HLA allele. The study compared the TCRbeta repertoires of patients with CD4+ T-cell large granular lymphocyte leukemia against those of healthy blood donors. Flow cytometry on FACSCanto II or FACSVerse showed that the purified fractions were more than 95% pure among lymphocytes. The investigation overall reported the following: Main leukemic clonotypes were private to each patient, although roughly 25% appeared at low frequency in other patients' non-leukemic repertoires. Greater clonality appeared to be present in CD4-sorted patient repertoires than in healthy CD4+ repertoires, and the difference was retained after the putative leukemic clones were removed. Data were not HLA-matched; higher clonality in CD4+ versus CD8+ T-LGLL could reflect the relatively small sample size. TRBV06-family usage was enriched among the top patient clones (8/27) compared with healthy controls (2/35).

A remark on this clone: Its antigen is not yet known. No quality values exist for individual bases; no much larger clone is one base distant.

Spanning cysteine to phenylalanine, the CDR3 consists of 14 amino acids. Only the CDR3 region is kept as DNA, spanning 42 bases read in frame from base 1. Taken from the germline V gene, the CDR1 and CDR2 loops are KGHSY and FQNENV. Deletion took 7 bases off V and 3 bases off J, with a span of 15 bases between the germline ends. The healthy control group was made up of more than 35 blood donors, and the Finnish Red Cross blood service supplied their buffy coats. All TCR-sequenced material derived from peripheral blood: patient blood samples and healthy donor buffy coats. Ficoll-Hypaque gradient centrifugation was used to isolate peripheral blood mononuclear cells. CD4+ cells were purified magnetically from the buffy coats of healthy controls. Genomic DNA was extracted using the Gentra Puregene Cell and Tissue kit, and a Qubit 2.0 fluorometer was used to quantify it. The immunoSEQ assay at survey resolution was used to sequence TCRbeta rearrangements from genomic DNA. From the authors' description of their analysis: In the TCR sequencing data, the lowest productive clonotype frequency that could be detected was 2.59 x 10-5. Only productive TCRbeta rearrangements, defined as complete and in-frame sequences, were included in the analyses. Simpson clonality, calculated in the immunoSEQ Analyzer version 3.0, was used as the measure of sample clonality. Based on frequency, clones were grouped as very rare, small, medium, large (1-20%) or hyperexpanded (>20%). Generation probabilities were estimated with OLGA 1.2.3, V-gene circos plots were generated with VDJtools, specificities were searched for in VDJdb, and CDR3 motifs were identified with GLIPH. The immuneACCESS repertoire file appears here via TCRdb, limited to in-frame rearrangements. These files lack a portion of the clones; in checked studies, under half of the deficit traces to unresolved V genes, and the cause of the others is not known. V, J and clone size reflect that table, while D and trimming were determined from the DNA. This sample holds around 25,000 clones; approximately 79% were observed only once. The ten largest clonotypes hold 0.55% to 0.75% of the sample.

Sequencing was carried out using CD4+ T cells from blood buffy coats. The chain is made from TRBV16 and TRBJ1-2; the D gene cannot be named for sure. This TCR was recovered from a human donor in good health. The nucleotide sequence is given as TGTGCCAGCACAGCCAAAGGCGGGGACTATGGCTACACCTTC. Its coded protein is CASTAKGGDYGYTF.